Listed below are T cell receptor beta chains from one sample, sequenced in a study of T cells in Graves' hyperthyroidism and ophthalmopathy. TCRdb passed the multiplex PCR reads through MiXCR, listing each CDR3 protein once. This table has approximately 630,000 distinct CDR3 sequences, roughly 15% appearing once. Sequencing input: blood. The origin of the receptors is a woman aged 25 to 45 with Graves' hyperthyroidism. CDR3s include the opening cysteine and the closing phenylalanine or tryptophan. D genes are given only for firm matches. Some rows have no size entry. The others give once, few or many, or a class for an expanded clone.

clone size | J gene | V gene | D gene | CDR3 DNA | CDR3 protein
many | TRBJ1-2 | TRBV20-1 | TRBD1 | TGCAGTGCTTATCGGACAGGGCCGGTAGTACGGAGTGGCTACACCTTC | CSAYRTGPVVRSGYTF
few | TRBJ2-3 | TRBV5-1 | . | TGCGCCAGCAGCTTGGACGAGGGCGGCGATACGCAGTATTTT | CASSLDEGGDTQYF
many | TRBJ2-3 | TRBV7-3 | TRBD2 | TGTGCCAGCAGCCTAGCGGGAGGCACAGATACGCAGTATTTT | CASSLAGGTDTQYF
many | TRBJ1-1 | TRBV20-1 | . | TGCAGTGCTAGAGATTTCCCCAGAATGAACACTGAAGCTTTCTTT | CSARDFPRMNTEAFF
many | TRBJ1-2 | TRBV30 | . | TGTGCCTGGAGTGGGGGTTCCTATGGCTACACCTTC | CAWSGGSYGYTF
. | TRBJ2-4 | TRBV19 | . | TGTGCCAGTAGTATGGGGGGTTACGACATTCAGTACTTC | CASSMGGYDIQYF
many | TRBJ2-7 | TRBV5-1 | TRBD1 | TGCGCCAGCAGCTTCTCAGGGGGCGCCACCTACGAGCAGTACTTC | CASSFSGGATYEQYF
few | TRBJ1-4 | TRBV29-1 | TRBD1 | TGCAGCGTTGAGGGCTTACAGGGGCAGGAGGATAATGAAAAACTGTTTTTT | CSVEGLQGQEDNEKLFF
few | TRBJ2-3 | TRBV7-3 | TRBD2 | TGTGCCAGCAGCCGTAGCGGGATCTACACAGGTACGCAGTATTTT | CASSRSGIYTGTQYF
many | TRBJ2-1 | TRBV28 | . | TGTGCCAGCAGTCCCGGGGCGGGATGGAGCCGGGGCGTTCTTGAGCAGTTCTTC | CASSPGAGWSRGVLEQFF
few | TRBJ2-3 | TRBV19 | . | TGTGCCAGTAGTACGGACAGTGTTGTTAATACGCAGTATTTT | CASSTDSVVNTQYF
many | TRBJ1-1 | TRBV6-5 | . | TGTGCCAGCAGTTTTTCCGGGACGGTAAACACTGAAGCTTTCTTT | CASSFSGTVNTEAFF
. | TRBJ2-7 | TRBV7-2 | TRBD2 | TGTGCCAACAGTCCACGGGGTTTAAGGACTAGCGGGAAGACCTACGAGCAGTACTTC | CANSPRGLRTSGKTYEQYF
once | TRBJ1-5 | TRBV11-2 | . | TGTGCCAGCAGCCCCCTGGTGGGGGCAAATCAGCCCCAGCATTTT | CASSPLVGANQPQHF
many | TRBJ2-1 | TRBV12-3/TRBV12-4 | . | TGTGCCAGCAGTTTAGAGGGCAGGGGTGATGAGCAGTTCTTC | CASSLEGRGDEQFF
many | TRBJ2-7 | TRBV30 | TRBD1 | TGTGCCTGGAGTGTAGGGGGCCCGGACGAGCAGTACTTC | CAWSVGGPDEQYF
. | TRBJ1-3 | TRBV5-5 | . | TGTGCCAGCAGCTCACCGGGGGCCAGCTCTGGAAACACCATATATTTT | CASSSPGASSGNTIYF
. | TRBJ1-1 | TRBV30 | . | TGTGCCTGGTCGGGAGACACTGAAGCTTTCTTT | CAWSGDTEAFF
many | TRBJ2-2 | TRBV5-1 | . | TGCGCCAGCAGCCCGGGCGATATAGCGGCCGGGGAGCTGTTTTTT | CASSPGDIAAGELFF
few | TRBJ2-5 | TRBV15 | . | TGTGCCACCAGCAGAGCTGGAGAGACCCAGTACTTC | CATSRAGETQYF
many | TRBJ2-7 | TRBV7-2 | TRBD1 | TGTGCCAGCAGCCGCGACAGGGCCCGCGAGCAGTACTTC | CASSRDRAREQYF
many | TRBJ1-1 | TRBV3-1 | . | TGTGCCAGCAGCCCTCTTGGGGGGCTTAAAGCTTTCTTT | CASSPLGGLKAFF
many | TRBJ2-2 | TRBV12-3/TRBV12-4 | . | TGTGCCAGCAGTTTAACGGTCGGGGAGCTGTTTTTT | CASSLTVGELFF
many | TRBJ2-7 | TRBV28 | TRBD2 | TGTGCCAGCAGTACACTAGCGGGAGCGCACCACGAGCAGTACTTC | CASSTLAGAHHEQYF
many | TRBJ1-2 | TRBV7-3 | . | TGTGCCAGCAGCCCCCAGGGCGGGCGGAATGGCTACACCTTC | CASSPQGGRNGYTF
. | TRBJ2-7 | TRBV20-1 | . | TGCAGTGCTAGAGAGGGTGTCGACGAGCAGTACTTC | CSAREGVDEQYF
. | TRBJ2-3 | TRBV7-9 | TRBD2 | TGTGCCAGCAGCTTGAGCGGGAGCGATGAAGATACGCAGTATTTT | CASSLSGSDEDTQYF
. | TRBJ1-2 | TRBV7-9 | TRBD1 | TGTGCCAGCAGCACCTGGGACAGCTATGGCTACACCTTC | CASSTWDSYGYTF
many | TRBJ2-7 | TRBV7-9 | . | TGTGCCAGCAGGCAACAGGGAGGCGAGCAGTACTTC | CASRQQGGEQYF
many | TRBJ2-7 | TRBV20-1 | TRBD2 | TGCAGTGCTCCGAGGACTAGCGGGAGGTATAGCTCCTACGAGCAGTACTTC | CSAPRTSGRYSSYEQYF
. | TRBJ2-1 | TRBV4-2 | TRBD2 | TGTGCCAGCAGCCAAGGGAGCGGGAGGGGAGATGAGCAGTTCTTC | CASSQGSGRGDEQFF
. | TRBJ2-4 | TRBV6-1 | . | TGTGCCAGCAGTGAAGACATCGGCTTGGACATTCAGTACTTC | CASSEDIGLDIQYF
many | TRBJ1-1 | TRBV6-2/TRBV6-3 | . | TGTGCCAGCACCGTGGGCCGCATGAACACTGAAGCTTTCTTT | CASTVGRMNTEAFF
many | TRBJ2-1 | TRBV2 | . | TGTGCCAGCAGTGTATCGGGGCATGAGCAGTTCTTC | CASSVSGHEQFF
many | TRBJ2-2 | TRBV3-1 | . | TGTGCCAGCAGCTCTCTTAACACCGGGGAGCTGTTTTTT | CASSSLNTGELFF
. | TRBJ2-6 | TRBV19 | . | TGTGCCAGTAAAGAAGCGGGTCTAGGCTCTGGGGCCAACGTCCTGACTTTC | CASKEAGLGSGANVLTF
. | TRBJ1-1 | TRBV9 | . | TGTGCCAGCACCCCGGCTGAAGCTTTCTTT | CASTPAEAFF
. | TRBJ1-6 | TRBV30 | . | TGTGCCTCAAACAGGGAATATAATTCACCCCTCCACTTT | CASNREYNSPLHF
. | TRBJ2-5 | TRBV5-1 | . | TGCGCCAGCAGCCAATACAACCCGGGGGAGACCCAGTACTTC | CASSQYNPGETQYF
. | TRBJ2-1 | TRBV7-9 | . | TGTGCCAGCAGCTTAGTATTTGGCGGGATTCGGGAGCAGTTCTTC | CASSLVFGGIREQFF
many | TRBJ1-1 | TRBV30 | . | TGTGCCTGGAGTGCCCTTCTGAACACTGAAGCTTTCTTT | CAWSALLNTEAFF
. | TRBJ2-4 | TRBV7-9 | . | TGTGCCAGCAGCCCCATCACACAGGGAAACATTCAGTACTTC | CASSPITQGNIQYF
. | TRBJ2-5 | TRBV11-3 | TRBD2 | TGTGCCAGCAGCTCAGGGACTAGCGGGAGTGTGAGAGAGACCCAGTACTTC | CASSSGTSGSVRETQYF
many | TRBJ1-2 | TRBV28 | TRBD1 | TGTGCCAGCAAAAGACAGGGGGCGAACTATGGCTACACCTTC | CASKRQGANYGYTF
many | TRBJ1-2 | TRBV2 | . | TGTGCCAGCAGTGAACGACGGCAGTACCCTAACTATGGCTACACCTTC | CASSERRQYPNYGYTF
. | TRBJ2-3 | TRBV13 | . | TGTGCCAGCAGCTTAGGAGCGAGCAGGGGTACAGATACGCAGTATTTT | CASSLGASRGTDTQYF
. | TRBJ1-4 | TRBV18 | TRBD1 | TGTGCCAGCTCACCAACCCTGCAGGGGACAGGGGATGAAAAACTGTTTTTT | CASSPTLQGTGDEKLFF
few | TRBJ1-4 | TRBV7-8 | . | TGTGCCAGCAGCCCCCCCGGGGGGGCTAATGAAAAACTGTTTTTT | CASSPPGGANEKLFF